The entry below describes one T cell receptor beta chain. TCRdb keeps only in-frame clones here, not all; method: immunoSEQ multiplex PCR. The sample lists fewer than 150,000 clones; 78% were seen once. This sample stems from a study of blood T cell repertoires in COVID-19. The V gene's germline CDR1 is MNHEY and CDR2 SVGAGI. V dropped 4 bases and J dropped 9; count of bases not matched to a gene: 9. The CDR3 length is 15 residues. This TCR was recovered from a man in his sixties or seventies with acute or convalescent COVID-19. This chain joins TRBV6-5 and TRBJ1-4; 9 bases are a match to TRBD1. The sample consisted of peripheral blood. The CDR3 region has the DNA TGTGCCAGCAGTTTTACCGGGACAGGGAAACAAAAACTGTTTTTT. This gives the protein CASSFTGTGKQKLFF.